This is a list of T cell receptor beta chains from one sample in a study of T cells in Graves' hyperthyroidism and ophthalmopathy. In TCRdb, the multiplex PCR reads were re-called with MiXCR into one record per CDR3 protein. Of approximately 610,000 distinct CDR3 sequences listed, 14% to 15% are singletons. The sample taken for sequencing was blood. The source is a woman aged 40 to 55 with Graves' ophthalmopathy. Each CDR3 is given with its conserved first and last residue. D genes are given only for firm matches. The size field is filled for only some rows; it gives once, few, many or a size class.

>TRBV2|TRBJ1-1|many|TRBD1
TGTGCCAGCAGCCCACAGGGGTTAATGAACACTGAAGCTTTCTTT
CASSPQGLMNTEAFF
>TRBV28|TRBJ2-7|.|.
TGTGCCAGCAGTTCCTCACGGCAGGGAGGTAAGCAGTACTTC
CASSSSRQGGKQYF
>TRBV20-1|TRBJ2-5|many|TRBD2
TGCAGTGCTAGGGTGTTAGCGGGAGCGGAGACCCAGTACTTC
CSARVLAGAETQYF
>TRBV6-2/TRBV6-3|TRBJ2-3|many|.
TGTGCCAGCAGTTACGGGATAGCGAGAGATACGCAGTATTTT
CASSYGIARDTQYF
>TRBV9|TRBJ1-3|.|.
TGTGCCAGCAGCCTACAGGACCCCCGTCTCGGAAACACCATATATTTT
CASSLQDPRLGNTIYF
>TRBV24-1|TRBJ2-7|many|.
TGTGCCACCAGTGAAGGACAGCCCTACGAGCAGTACTTC
CATSEGQPYEQYF
>TRBV24-1|TRBJ1-2|many|.
TGTGCCACCAGTGACAAGGTGGGGAGCTATGGCTACACCTTC
CATSDKVGSYGYTF
>TRBV28|TRBJ2-5|many|.
TGTGCCAGCAGTTCCGTCCAGGGTAGCGGGACCCAGTACTTC
CASSSVQGSGTQYF
>TRBV19|TRBJ2-7|few|.
TGTGCCAGTAGTATAGCGGACAGCGCCTCCTACGAGCAGTACTTC
CASSIADSASYEQYF
>TRBV5-1|TRBJ1-2|many|TRBD1
TGCGCCAGCAGCTTGGGGACAGGGATTGGCTACACCTTC
CASSLGTGIGYTF
>TRBV20-1|TRBJ2-2|many|.
TGCAGTGCTTCTCGGGACACTAACACCGGGGAGCTGTTTTTT
CSASRDTNTGELFF
>TRBV6-1|TRBJ2-4|few|TRBD2
TGTGCCAGCAGGGTCCGGGGGGATGAAAACATTCAGTACTTC
CASRVRGDENIQYF
>TRBV11-2|TRBJ2-7|many|.
TGTGCCAGCAGCGCCCGAACCATGGGACCCTACGAGCAGTACTTC
CASSARTMGPYEQYF
>TRBV12-3/TRBV12-4|TRBJ1-2|many|.
TGTGCCAGCAGCCCGGGGACCCCGGCTGGCTACACCTTC
CASSPGTPAGYTF
>TRBV7-2|TRBJ2-5|few|TRBD2
TGTGCCGGCAGCTTAGCGGGGGGGGCTAGGGGAGAGACCCAGTACTTC
CAGSLAGGARGETQYF
>TRBV20-1|TRBJ1-2|many|TRBD1
TGCAGTGCTACTGGGGGGACAGGGTCTAACTATGGCTACACCTTC
CSATGGTGSNYGYTF
>TRBV7-2|TRBJ2-7|many|TRBD1
TGTGCCAGCAGCCTTGGACAGGGGACCTCCTACGAGCAGTACTTC
CASSLGQGTSYEQYF
>TRBV18|TRBJ2-7|.|.
TGTGCCAGCTCACCACCGTCCGTTACCTACGAGCAGTACTTC
CASSPPSVTYEQYF
>TRBV27|TRBJ2-7|many|.
TGTGCCAGCAGTCCAGGGTCCAAGCCCTGGTCTTCCTACGAGCAGTACTTC
CASSPGSKPWSSYEQYF
>TRBV12-3/TRBV12-4|TRBJ2-6|many|.
TGTGCCATAGACATCTCTGGGGCCAACGTCCTGACTTTC
CAIDISGANVLTF
>TRBV24-1|TRBJ1-3|.|.
TGTGCCACCAATCCTACCGCGCTGAGGGACCTCTCTGCCGGAAACACCATATATTTT
CATNPTALRDLSAGNTIYF
>TRBV29-1|TRBJ2-5|many|.
TGCAGCGTGACCCGACTAGGGAGCCAAGAGACCCAGTACTTC
CSVTRLGSQETQYF
>TRBV12-3/TRBV12-4|TRBJ2-5|.|.
TGTGCCAGCAGTAAGAGGACTGCGCAAGAGACCCAGTACTTC
CASSKRTAQETQYF
>TRBV7-9|TRBJ1-2|many|TRBD1
TGTGCCAGCAGCCCTAGGGGACAGGGGGCAGGTGGCTACACCTTC
CASSPRGQGAGGYTF
>TRBV10-3|TRBJ1-1|many|TRBD1
TGTGCCATCAGTGAGAGGCAGGGGGAAACGGCTTTCTTT
CAISERQGETAFF
>TRBV5-6|TRBJ2-2|few|TRBD1
TGTGCCAGCAGACACACCGGGACAGGTCTACGAGGGGAGCTGTTTTTT
CASRHTGTGLRGELFF
>TRBV11-1|TRBJ2-2|few|TRBD1
TGTGCCAGCAGCTTACCCGGGACAGGGGGAAACACCGGGGAGCTGTTTTTT
CASSLPGTGGNTGELFF
>TRBV28|TRBJ1-5|many|.
TGTGCCAGCAGTTGGGACCGAAAGCCCCAGCATTTT
CASSWDRKPQHF
>TRBV2|TRBJ2-7|many|TRBD2
TGTGCCAGCGGAACCGGGACTAGAACCTACGAGCAGTACTTC
CASGTGTRTYEQYF
>TRBV10-3|TRBJ2-7|many|TRBD1
TGTGCCGTCTCCGGGACAGGGGACTACGAGCAGTACTTC
CAVSGTGDYEQYF
>TRBV5-1|TRBJ2-7|.|TRBD2
TGCGCCAGCAGCTTGGAGGCTCTTGGGACTACTTACGAGCAGTACTTC
CASSLEALGTTYEQYF
>TRBV7-2|TRBJ2-7|few|.
TGTGCCAGCAGCCTGGGGCGGGTCGAGTTTGGGGAGCAGTACTTC
CASSLGRVEFGEQYF
>TRBV5-1|TRBJ2-7|many|.
TGCGCCAGCAGCTTGATCGGAGGGGACTACGAGCAGTACTTC
CASSLIGGDYEQYF
>TRBV28|TRBJ2-7|many|.
TGTGCCAGCAGTTTAGAGGGTCCCGCCTACGAGCAGTACTTC
CASSLEGPAYEQYF
>TRBV14|TRBJ2-7|many|.
TGTGCCAGCAGCCAAGCCCTGGGCGTCTCCTACGAGCAGTACTTC
CASSQALGVSYEQYF
>TRBV19|TRBJ1-2|few|TRBD1
TGTGCCAGTAGTATGGGGACAGCGTTTTACTATGGCTACACCTTC
CASSMGTAFYYGYTF
>TRBV7-2|TRBJ2-5|many|TRBD2
TGTGCCAGCAGCCCACTAGCGGGAGGGCCCCAAGAGACCCAGTACTTC
CASSPLAGGPQETQYF
>TRBV5-1|TRBJ2-7|.|.
TGCGCCTCAGCCATCAGGGGCGCCTCCTACGAGCAGTACTTC
CASAIRGASYEQYF
>TRBV7-9|TRBJ2-5|.|.
TGTGCCAGCAGCTGGAGCCGGGAGACCCAGTACTTC
CASSWSRETQYF
>TRBV18|TRBJ2-5|many|TRBD2
TGTGCCAGCTCACCACCGTGGACTAGCGGGAGTTGGGAGACCCAGTACTTC
CASSPPWTSGSWETQYF
>TRBV6-1|TRBJ2-7|many|.
TGTGCCAGCAGTGCGACAGATTCCTACGAGCAGTACTTC
CASSATDSYEQYF
>TRBV5-4|TRBJ1-2|few|TRBD1
TGTGCCAGCAGGGACAGGGGGCATTTTGGCTACACCTTC
CASRDRGHFGYTF
>TRBV6-5|TRBJ2-5|many|TRBD1
TGTGCCAGCAGTTACAGTTGGACAGGGGAACAAGAGACCCAGTACTTC
CASSYSWTGEQETQYF
>TRBV19|TRBJ2-7|many|TRBD2
TGTGCCAGTAGTACCGGACTAGCGGGAGCAAAGGGGTTCTACGAGCAGTACTTC
CASSTGLAGAKGFYEQYF
>TRBV29-1|TRBJ2-5|many|.
TGCAGCGTCGATATAGGCGGCAGCTACCAAGAGACCCAGTACTTC
CSVDIGGSYQETQYF
>TRBV12-3/TRBV12-4|TRBJ2-7|many|.
TGTGCCAGCATGTCGACAGCCGAAACAAATTACGAGCAGTACTTC
CASMSTAETNYEQYF
>TRBV29-1|TRBJ2-2|many|TRBD1
TGCAGCGCCCAACAGGGGCAAGAGGCCGGGGAGCTGTTTTTT
CSAQQGQEAGELFF
>TRBV20-1|TRBJ2-2|many|TRBD2
TGCAGTGCTAAGCCGGGAGGGCTCACCGGGGAGCTGTTTTTT
CSAKPGGLTGELFF
>TRBV9|TRBJ1-6|few|TRBD1
TGTGCCAGCACCAAGACAGGGGATAGCTCCTATAATTCACCCCTCCACTTT
CASTKTGDSSYNSPLHF
>TRBV11-2|TRBJ2-7|many|.
TGTGCCAGCAGCGGCAGGGTAGGGGCCTACGAGCAGTACTTC
CASSGRVGAYEQYF
>TRBV10-3|TRBJ1-5|many|.
TGTGCCATCAGTGGGGAGGGGAATCAGCCCCAGCATTTT
CAISGEGNQPQHF
>TRBV28|TRBJ2-7|few|.
TGTGCCAGCAGTTTTCCCAACACCGTCTACGAGCAGTACTTC
CASSFPNTVYEQYF
>TRBV4-2|TRBJ1-1|.|.
TGTGCCAGCAGCCAAGTAGACAGGAGTACTGAAGCTTTCTTT
CASSQVDRSTEAFF
>TRBV27|TRBJ1-5|many|TRBD1
TGTGCCAGCAGTTCCCGAACAGGGGGGCAAAATCAGCCCCAGCATTTT
CASSSRTGGQNQPQHF
>TRBV4-3|TRBJ2-4|.|.
TGCGCCAGCAGCCAAGGCCCCCAGGGGGGCGGTTTTAGTAACATTCAGTACTTC
CASSQGPQGGGFSNIQYF